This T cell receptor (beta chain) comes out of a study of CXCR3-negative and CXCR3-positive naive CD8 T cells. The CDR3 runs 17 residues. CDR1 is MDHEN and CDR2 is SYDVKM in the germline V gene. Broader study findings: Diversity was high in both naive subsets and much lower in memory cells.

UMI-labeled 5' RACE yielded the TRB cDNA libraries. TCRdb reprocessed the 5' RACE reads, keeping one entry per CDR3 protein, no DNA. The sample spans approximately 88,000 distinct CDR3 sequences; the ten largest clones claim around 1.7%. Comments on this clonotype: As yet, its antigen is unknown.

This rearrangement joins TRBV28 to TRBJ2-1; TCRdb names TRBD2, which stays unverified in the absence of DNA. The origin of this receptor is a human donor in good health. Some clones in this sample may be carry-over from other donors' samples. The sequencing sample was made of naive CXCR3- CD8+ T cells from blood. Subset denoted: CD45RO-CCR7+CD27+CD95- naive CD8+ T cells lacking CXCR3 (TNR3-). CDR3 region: CASISLIHSGTNNEQFF.